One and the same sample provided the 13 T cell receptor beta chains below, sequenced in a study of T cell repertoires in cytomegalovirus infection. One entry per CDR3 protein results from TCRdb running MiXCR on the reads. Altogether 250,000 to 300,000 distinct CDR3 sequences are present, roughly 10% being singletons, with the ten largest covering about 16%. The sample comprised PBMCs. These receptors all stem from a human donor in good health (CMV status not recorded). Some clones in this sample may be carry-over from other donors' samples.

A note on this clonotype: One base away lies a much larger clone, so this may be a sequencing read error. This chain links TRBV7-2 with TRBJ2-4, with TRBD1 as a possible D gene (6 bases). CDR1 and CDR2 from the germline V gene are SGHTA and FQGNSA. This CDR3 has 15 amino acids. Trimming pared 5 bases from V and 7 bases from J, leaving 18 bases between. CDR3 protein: CASSHSQGIVNIQYF. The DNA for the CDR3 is TGTGCCAGCAGCCACTCCCAGGGGATCGTGAACATTCAGTACTTC.

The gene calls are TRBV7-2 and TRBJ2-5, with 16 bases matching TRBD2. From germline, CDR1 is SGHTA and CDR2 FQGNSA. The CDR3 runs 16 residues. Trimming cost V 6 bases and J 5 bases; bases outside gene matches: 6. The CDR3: CASRSGTSGGAETQYF. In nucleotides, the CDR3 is TGTGCCAGCAGGTCTGGGACTAGCGGGGGGGCGGAGACCCAGTACTTC.

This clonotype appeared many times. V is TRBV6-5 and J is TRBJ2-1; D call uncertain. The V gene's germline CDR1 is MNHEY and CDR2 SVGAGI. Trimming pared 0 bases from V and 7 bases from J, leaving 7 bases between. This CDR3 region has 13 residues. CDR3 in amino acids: CASSYSMRNEQFF. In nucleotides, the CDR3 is TGTGCCAGCAGTTACTCGATGCGGAATGAGCAGTTCTTC.

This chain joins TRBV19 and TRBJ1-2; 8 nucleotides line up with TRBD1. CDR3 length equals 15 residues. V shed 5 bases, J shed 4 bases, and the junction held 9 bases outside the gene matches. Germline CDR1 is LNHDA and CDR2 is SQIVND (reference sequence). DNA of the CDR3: TGTGCCAGTAGTCAACCAGGGGGCGGCGTCTATGGCTACACCTTC. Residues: CASSQPGGGVYGYTF. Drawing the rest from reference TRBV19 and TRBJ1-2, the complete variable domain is DGGITQSPKYLFRKEGQNVTLSCEQNLNHDAMYWYRQDPGQGLRLIYYSQIVNDFQKGDIAEGYSVSREKKESFPLTVTSAQKNPTAFYLCASSQPGGGVYGYTFGSGTRLTVV.

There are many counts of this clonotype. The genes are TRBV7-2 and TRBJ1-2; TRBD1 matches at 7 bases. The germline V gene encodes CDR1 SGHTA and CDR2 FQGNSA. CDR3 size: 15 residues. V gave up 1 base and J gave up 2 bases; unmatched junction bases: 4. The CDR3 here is CASSLGGTANYGYTF. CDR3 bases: TGTGCCAGCAGCTTAGGCGGGACAGCCAACTATGGCTACACCTTC.

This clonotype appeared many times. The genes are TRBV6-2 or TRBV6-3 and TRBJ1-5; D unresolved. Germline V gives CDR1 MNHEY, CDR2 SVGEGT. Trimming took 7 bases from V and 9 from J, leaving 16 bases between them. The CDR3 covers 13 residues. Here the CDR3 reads CASTDPRIPPQHF. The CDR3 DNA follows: TGTGCCAGCACGGACCCCCGCATCCCGCCCCAGCATTTT.

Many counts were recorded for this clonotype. The CDR3 coding sequence is TGTGCCAGCAGCTTAGTTAAAAGCAATCAGCCCCAGCATTTT. Protein sequence: CASSLVKSNQPQHF. V gene TRBV7-2 combines with J gene TRBJ1-5; D is ambiguous. CDR1 is SGHTA, CDR2 FQGNSA, per germline. The CDR3 has 14 residues. Trimming took off 1 base at V and 1 base at J, with 5 bases between the two ends.

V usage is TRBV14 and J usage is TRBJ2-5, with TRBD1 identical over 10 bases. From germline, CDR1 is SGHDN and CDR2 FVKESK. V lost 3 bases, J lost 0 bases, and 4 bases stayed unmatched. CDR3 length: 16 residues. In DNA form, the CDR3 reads TGTGCCAGCAGCCACCAGGGACAGGGGTACCAAGAGACCCAGTACTTC. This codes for CASSHQGQGYQETQYF.

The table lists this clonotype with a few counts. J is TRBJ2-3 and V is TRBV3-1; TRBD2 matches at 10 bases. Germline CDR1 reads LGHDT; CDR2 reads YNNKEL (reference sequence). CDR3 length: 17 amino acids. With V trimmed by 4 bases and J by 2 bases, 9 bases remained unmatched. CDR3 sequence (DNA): TGTGCCAGCAGCCGAGACCCCGGGACTAGCGCCACAGATACGCAGTATTTT. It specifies CASSRDPGTSATDTQYF.

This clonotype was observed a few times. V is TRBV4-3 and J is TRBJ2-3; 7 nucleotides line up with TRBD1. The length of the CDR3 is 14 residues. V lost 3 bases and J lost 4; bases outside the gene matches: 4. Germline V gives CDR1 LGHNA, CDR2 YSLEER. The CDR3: CASSHRTGSDTQYF. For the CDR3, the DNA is TGCGCCAGCAGCCATCGGACAGGATCAGATACGCAGTATTTT.

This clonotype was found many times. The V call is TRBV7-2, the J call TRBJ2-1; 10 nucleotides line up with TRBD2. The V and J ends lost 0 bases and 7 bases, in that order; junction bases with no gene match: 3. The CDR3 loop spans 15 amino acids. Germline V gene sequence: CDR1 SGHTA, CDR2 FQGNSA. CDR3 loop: CASSLAGLARNEQFF. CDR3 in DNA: TGTGCCAGCAGCTTAGCGGGACTAGCGCGTAATGAGCAGTTCTTC. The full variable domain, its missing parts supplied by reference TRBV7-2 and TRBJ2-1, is GAGVSQSPSNKVTEKGKDVELRCDPISGHTALYWYRQSLGQGLEFLIYFQGNSAPDKSGLPSDRFSAERTGGSVSTLTIQRTQQEDSAVYLCASSLAGLARNEQFFGPGTRLTVL.

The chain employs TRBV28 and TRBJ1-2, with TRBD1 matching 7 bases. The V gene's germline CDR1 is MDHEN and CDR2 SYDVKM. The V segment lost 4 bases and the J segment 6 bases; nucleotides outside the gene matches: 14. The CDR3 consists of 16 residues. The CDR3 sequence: CASSSLRGRLPNGYTF. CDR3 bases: TGTGCCAGCAGTTCACTGAGGGGGCGTCTCCCGAATGGCTACACCTTC.

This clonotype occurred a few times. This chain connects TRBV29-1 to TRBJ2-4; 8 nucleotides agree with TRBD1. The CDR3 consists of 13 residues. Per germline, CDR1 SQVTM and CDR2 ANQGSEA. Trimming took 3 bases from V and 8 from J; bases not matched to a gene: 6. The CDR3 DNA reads TGCAGCGTTGATGATATGACAGGGGACATTCAGTACTTC. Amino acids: CSVDDMTGDIQYF.